The 30 T cell receptor beta chains in this list originate from one sample, sequenced in a study of T cell changes during pregnancy in multiple sclerosis. TCRdb keeps only in-frame clones here, not all; method: immunoSEQ multiplex PCR. The sample carries 30,000 to 40,000 clones, roughly 91% recorded once. The sequenced sample was CD8+ T cells from peripheral blood mononuclear cells, obtained in the second trimester of pregnancy. The source is a female donor with multiple sclerosis, enrolled in a pregnancy study.

This clone is categorized as medium-sized. The rearrangement joins TRBV27 to TRBJ1-1; tentatively, D is TRBD1 (6 bases). There are 13 residues in the CDR3. Trimming shortened V by 6 bases and J by 3 bases, and 11 bases separated the two germline ends. CDR1 is MNHEY, CDR2 SMNVEV, per germline (reference sequence). The CDR3 region has the DNA TGTGCCAGCAGCATCAACAGGGACACTGAAGCTTTCTTT. As protein: CASSINRDTEAFF.

This clone was recorded only once. V gene TRBV6-5 combines with J gene TRBJ2-1, with 10 bases identical to TRBD2. The length of the CDR3 is 15 residues. Germline V gene lookup returns CDR1 MNHEY and CDR2 SVGAGI. J lost 7 bases, V lost 2 bases, and 5 bases had no gene match. For the CDR3, the DNA is TGTGCCAGCAGTTACGCTAGCGGGAGAAGAAATGAGCAGTTCTTC. It yields the protein CASSYASGRRNEQFF.

This chain links TRBV7-9 with TRBJ1-4; tentatively, D is TRBD1 (6 bases). Trimming pared 5 bases from V and 7 bases from J, leaving 20 bases between. The CDR3 has 16 residues. The germline gives CDR1 SEHNR, CDR2 FQNEAQ (reference sequence). The CDR3 DNA reads TGTGCCAGCAGCCCGCGACAGGAGTTCTCCTCTGAAAAACTGTTTTTT. Translated, it gives CASSPRQEFSSEKLFF.

The J gene is TRBJ2-7, the V gene TRBV7-3, with D uncertain. The CDR3 is 13 amino acids. V was cut by 5 bases and J by 3 bases, with 11 bases left in between. Germline V CDR1 and CDR2: SGHTA, FQGTGA. DNA for the CDR3: TGTGCCAGCAGCCTGAAGCTAGGCTACGAGCAGTACTTC. Translating it yields CASSLKLGYEQYF.

This clone was seen once. The V call is TRBV6-1, the J call TRBJ2-3, with D possibly TRBD1 on 6 matching bases. This CDR3 is 14 amino acids long. The V end was cut by 2 bases, the J end by 9 bases, with 15 bases between. Germline assignment: CDR1 MNHNS and CDR2 SASEGT. The CDR3 spells CASSEPYNTGTQYF. The CDR3 DNA follows: TGTGCCAGCAGTGAACCGTACAATACAGGGACGCAGTATTTT.

This clone has more than one count but fewer than ten. The CDR3 is CASSEREGITGELFF. The DNA of the CDR3 is TGTGCCAGCAGCGAGCGGGAGGGCATCACCGGGGAGCTGTTTTTT. This rearrangement joins TRBV7-9 to TRBJ2-2; 10 bases align to TRBD2. Trimming took 5 bases from V and 4 from J; bases not matched to a gene: 4. This CDR3 region has 15 residues. Germline V gives CDR1 SEHNR, CDR2 FQNEAQ (reference sequence).

This chain connects TRBV11-2 to TRBJ1-1; D ambiguous. V was cut by 0 bases and J by 5 bases, with 13 bases left in between. This CDR3 contains 15 residues. The germline gives CDR1 SGHAT, CDR2 FQNNGV. The CDR3 is CASSLDGTTWTEAFF. The DNA for the CDR3 is TGTGCCAGCAGCTTAGATGGTACGACTTGGACTGAAGCTTTCTTT.

The chain has TRBV7-8 and TRBJ2-2; 9 bases are shared with TRBD1. V was clipped by 5 bases and J by 5 bases; unmatched bases: 12. The length of the CDR3 is 17 residues. Germline V gene lookup returns CDR1 SGHVS and CDR2 FQNEAQ. The CDR3 DNA reads TGTGCCAGCAGCGAGTGGACAGGGGCCGCCGGGACCGGGGAGCTGTTTTTT. Amino acid sequence: CASSEWTGAAGTGELFF.

The chain couples TRBV5-4 to TRBJ2-7, with 7 bases fitting TRBD2. V was clipped by 10 bases and J by 2 bases; unmatched bases: 9. CDR1 is SGHNT, CDR2 YYREEE, per germline (reference sequence). This CDR3 comprises 13 residues. CDR3 sequence reads: CAWEGRSPYEQYF. For the CDR3, the DNA is TGTGCCTGGGAGGGCAGAAGCCCCTACGAGCAGTACTTC. The full variable domain, completed using reference TRBV5-4 and TRBJ2-7, is ETGVTQSPTHLIKTRGQQVTLRCSSQSGHNTVSWYQQALGQGPQFIFQYYREEENGRGNFPPRFSGLQFPNYSSELNVNALELDDSALYLCAWEGRSPYEQYFGPGTRLTVT.

V and J are TRBV27 and TRBJ2-1; 8 bases match TRBD2. Unmatched junction bases numbered 3, after V lost 7 bases and J lost 1 base. Germline assignment: CDR1 MNHEY and CDR2 SMNVEV (reference sequence). This CDR3 has 14 residues. The CDR3, as DNA: TGTGCCAGCAAATTAGCGGGGTCCTACAATGAGCAGTTCTTC. It translates to CASKLAGSYNEQFF.

V gene TRBV27 combines with J gene TRBJ2-7; D remains unclear. The germline V gene encodes CDR1 MNHEY and CDR2 SMNVEV (reference sequence). Trimming stripped 0 bases from V and 4 bases from J, with 10 bases between. This CDR3 is 14 amino acids long. The CDR3 region is CASSLSVRSYEQYF. CDR3 coding DNA: TGTGCCAGCAGTTTATCGGTCAGGTCGTACGAGCAGTACTTC.

Note on this clone: This sample also contains other DNA sequences that code for the same CDR3. V usage is TRBV6-5 and J usage is TRBJ1-1; 10 bases match TRBD1. V gave up 2 bases and J gave up 4 bases; unmatched junction bases: 1. From germline, CDR1 is MNHEY and CDR2 SVGAGI. CDR3 length: 14 amino acids. The CDR3 nucleotides are TGTGCCAGCAGTTACAGGGACAGGGGCACTGAAGCTTTCTTT. It specifies CASSYRDRGTEAFF.

The J gene is TRBJ1-5, the V gene TRBV19; possible D gene TRBD1, 6 bases. Trimming took off 5 bases at V and 7 bases at J, with 9 bases between the two ends. CDR3 length: 12 residues. CDR1 is LNHDA and CDR2 is SQIVND in the germline V gene (reference sequence). This chain's CDR3 is CASSPGVQPQHF. As DNA, the CDR3 is TGTGCCAGTAGTCCAGGGGTCCAGCCCCAGCATTTT.

The V and J genes are TRBV7-6 and TRBJ2-7, with a possible D match to TRBD2 (5 bases). CDR1 and CDR2 (germline): SGHVS, FNYEAQ. Trimming removed 4 bases from V and 0 bases from J, with 13 bases in between. CDR3 length: 15 amino acids. The CDR3 DNA follows: TGTGCCAGCAGCTCCGGGAATATCGTCTCCTACGAGCAGTACTTC. This codes for CASSSGNIVSYEQYF.

In its sample, this clone was seen once. J is TRBJ2-7 and V is TRBV27; TRBD1 might be the D (6 bases). This CDR3 has 14 residues. From germline, CDR1 is MNHEY and CDR2 SMNVEV (reference sequence). Trimming took 6 bases from V and 6 from J, leaving 18 bases between them. In DNA, the CDR3 is TGTGCCAGCAGCCTCGGCCTCGGGACACCCGAGCAGTACTTC. Translated: CASSLGLGTPEQYF.

CDR3 region: CASSPGTSGYYEQYF. Written as DNA, the CDR3 is TGTGCCAGTAGTCCCGGGACTAGCGGGTACTACGAGCAGTACTTC. The J gene is TRBJ2-7, the V gene TRBV19; TRBD2 agrees at 12 bases. Per the germline V gene, CDR1 is LNHDA and CDR2 is SQIVND (reference sequence). The CDR3 covers 15 residues. V gave up 5 bases and J gave up 3 bases; unmatched junction bases: 5.

V is TRBV27 and J is TRBJ2-7; TRBD1 matches at 9 bases. Looked up from germline, CDR1 is MNHEY and CDR2 is SMNVEV (reference sequence). J lost 4 bases, V lost 3 bases, and 1 base had no gene match. The CDR3 spans 13 residues. CDR3 nucleotide sequence: TGTGCCAGCAGTTTTGACAGGGGGTACGAGCAGTACTTC. The encoded protein is CASSFDRGYEQYF.

CDR3 loop: CASSLEWQDSPYEQYF. In nucleotides, the CDR3 is TGTGCCAGCAGCTTAGAATGGCAGGACAGTCCCTACGAGCAGTACTTC. The rearrangement uses TRBV7-6 and TRBJ2-7, with D tentatively TRBD1 (6 bases). The CDR3 sequence is 16 residues long. V was shortened by 1 base and J by 2 bases, with 15 bases between the two germline ends. The germline V gene has CDR1 SGHVS and CDR2 FNYEAQ.

This clone has a single count. The chain uses TRBV5-1 and TRBJ1-1; D is ambiguous. Looked up from germline, CDR1 is SGHRS and CDR2 is YFSETQ. The CDR3 is 13 amino acids. V was pared by 1 base and J by 1 base, with 5 bases between. The CDR3 here is CASSLLGNTEAFF. The CDR3 DNA sequence: TGCGCCAGCAGCTTGCTAGGGAACACTGAAGCTTTCTTT.

The DNA for the CDR3 is TGTGCCAGCAGCTTACAGGGGGGCTATGGCTACACCTTC. It codes for CASSLQGGYGYTF. The J gene is TRBJ1-2, the V gene TRBV11-2; 7 bases line up with TRBD1. Germline CDR1 and CDR2: SGHAT and FQNNGV. The CDR3 spans 13 residues. Trimming took 2 bases from V and 4 from J; bases not matched to a gene: 1.

The rearrangement joins TRBV11-2 to TRBJ1-6; TRBD1 is a possible D gene (5 bases). Deletions cut 3 bases from V and 9 bases from J, with 12 bases between. Germline V gene lookup returns CDR1 SGHAT and CDR2 FQNNGV. CDR3 length: 14 amino acids. CDR3 amino acids: CASSLGTGGSPLHF. CDR3 DNA sequence: TGTGCCAGCAGCTTGGGGACGGGGGGTTCACCCCTCCACTTT.

The rearrangement joins TRBV27 to TRBJ2-3; TRBD2 is a possible D gene (6 bases). Trimming cost V 5 bases and J 2 bases, with 14 bases left between them. This CDR3 is built from 15 residues. The germline CDR1 and CDR2 sequences are MNHEY and SMNVEV (reference sequence). CDR3 protein: CASSTGTGVTDTQYF. CDR3 DNA: TGTGCCAGCAGTACCGGGACGGGGGTCACAGATACGCAGTATTTT.

This clone came up once. The J gene is TRBJ1-1, the V gene TRBV7-6; TRBD1 might be the D (5 bases). The germline V and J ends were trimmed by 5 bases and 2 bases, with 9 bases remaining between them. Germline CDR1 reads SGHVS; CDR2 reads FNYEAQ. This CDR3 comprises 13 residues. CDR3 nucleotides: TGTGCCAGCAGCACCGGACAAAACACTGAAGCTTTCTTT. Translating gives CASSTGQNTEAFF. The full variable domain, rest sourced from reference TRBV7-6 and TRBJ1-1, is GAGVSQSPRYKVTKRGQDVALRCDPISGHVSLYWYRQALGQGPEFLTYFNYEAQQDKSGLPNDRFSAERPEGSISTLTIQRTEQRDSAMYRCASSTGQNTEAFFGQGTRLTVV.

The gene calls are TRBV7-9 and TRBJ2-7; unclear D gene. V was cut by 2 bases and J by 6 bases, with 17 bases left in between. Germline-derived CDR1 and CDR2 are SEHNR and FQNEAQ (reference sequence). There are 15 residues in the CDR3. The CDR3 sequence is CASSLNVRSLFEQYF. The CDR3 DNA follows: TGTGCCAGCAGCTTAAATGTACGGAGCCTATTCGAGCAGTACTTC. Supplemented by reference TRBV7-9 and TRBJ2-7, the full variable domain reads DTGVSQNPRHKITKRGQNVTFRCDPISEHNRLYWYRQTLGQGPEFLTYFQNEAQLEKSRLLSDRFSAERPKGSFSTLEIQRTEQGDSAMYLCASSLNVRSLFEQYFGPGTRLTVT.

The rearrangement uses TRBV11-2 and TRBJ2-7, with 10 bases fitting TRBD1. The V and J ends lost 0 bases and 4 bases, in that order; junction bases with no gene match: 12. CDR1 and CDR2 from the germline V gene are SGHAT and FQNNGV. The length of the CDR3 is 18 residues. The CDR3 DNA follows: TGTGCCAGCAGCTTAGATGGGACAGGGGTCCGGGGATTATACGAGCAGTACTTC. It codes for CASSLDGTGVRGLYEQYF.

V usage is TRBV30 and J usage is TRBJ1-2; 10 bases match TRBD1. The CDR3 has 13 amino acids. CDR1 and CDR2 from the germline V gene are GTSNPN and SVGIG (reference sequence). V dropped 3 bases and J dropped 6; count of bases not matched to a gene: 4. The chain's CDR3 is CAWRRQGADGYTF. The CDR3 coding sequence is TGTGCCTGGAGGAGACAGGGGGCGGATGGCTACACCTTC.

The V call is TRBV5-4, the J call TRBJ1-2; TRBD1 matches 11 bases. The germline V gene has CDR1 SGHNT and CDR2 YYREEE (reference sequence). The CDR3 spans 16 residues. The V gene end was trimmed by 4 bases and the J gene end by 5 bases; junction bases not matched to a gene: 10. CDR3: CASSPWTGGERYGYTF. The CDR3 nucleotides read TGTGCCAGCAGCCCGTGGACAGGGGGCGAGAGGTATGGCTACACCTTC. The full variable domain, in which reference TRBV5-4 and TRBJ1-2 provide the parts outside the CDR3, is ETGVTQSPTHLIKTRGQQVTLRCSSQSGHNTVSWYQQALGQGPQFIFQYYREEENGRGNFPPRFSGLQFPNYSSELNVNALELDDSALYLCASSPWTGGERYGYTFGSGTRLTVV.

The CDR3, as DNA: TGTGCCTGGATAACTAGCGGGAGGCCCCCCTACGAGCAGTACTTC. It yields the protein CAWITSGRPPYEQYF. The chain carries TRBV30 and TRBJ2-7; 12 bases match TRBD2. This CDR3 comprises 15 residues. Germline CDR1 GTSNPN, CDR2 SVGIG (reference sequence). V was pared by 4 bases and J by 2 bases, with 6 bases of the junction left unmatched.

The chain joins TRBV6-6 to TRBJ1-1; maybe TRBD1 (6 bases). Trimming stripped 4 bases from V and 4 bases from J, with 13 bases between. CDR1 and CDR2 from the germline V gene are MNHNY and SVGAGI (reference sequence). This CDR3 is built from 14 residues. The CDR3 region has the DNA TGTGCCAGCAGTTGGGACACCCAAGGCACTGAAGCTTTCTTT. This codes for CASSWDTQGTEAFF.

The V gene is TRBV7-9, the J gene TRBJ1-5, with 9 bases identical to TRBD1. With 3 bases clipped from V and 4 bases from J, the junction kept 1 base outside the gene matches. There are 14 residues in the CDR3. The germline V gene encodes CDR1 SEHNR and CDR2 FQNEAQ (reference sequence). In DNA, the CDR3 is TGTGCCAGCAGCTTGGGGACAGGGAATCAGCCCCAGCATTTT. Its translation is CASSLGTGNQPQHF.